What follows is one TCR beta chain and its context. The sample is drawn from a study of blood T cell repertoires in COVID-19. Study-level background: Specimens from acute and convalescent COVID-19 originated in the United States, Italy and Spain. PBMCs, B-cell-depleted T cells, or T cells provided the cDNA or gDNA that made up the material.

Looked up from germline, CDR1 is MNHEY and CDR2 is SVGAGI. V shed 2 bases and J 7 bases; nucleotides not matched to a gene: 7. The CDR3 is 14 residues long. As handled by the study authors: Amplifying reference gene primers gave estimates of nucleated cell counts. Repertoires were generated with immunoSEQ multiplex PCR, while TCRdb's copy carries only in-frame clones and drops some. V and J calls and clone size come straight from that table; D and trimming were deduced from the DNA. The sample holds roughly 32,000 clones, approximately 93% seen once. The sequence came from a male donor with active COVID-19. The chain uses TRBV6-5 and TRBJ1-2, with TRBD1 matching 7 bases. The specimen was peripheral blood. CDR3 bases: TGTGCCAGCAGTTACCTCGACAGGGCGGGTGGCTACACCTTC. This translates into CASSYLDRAGGYTF.